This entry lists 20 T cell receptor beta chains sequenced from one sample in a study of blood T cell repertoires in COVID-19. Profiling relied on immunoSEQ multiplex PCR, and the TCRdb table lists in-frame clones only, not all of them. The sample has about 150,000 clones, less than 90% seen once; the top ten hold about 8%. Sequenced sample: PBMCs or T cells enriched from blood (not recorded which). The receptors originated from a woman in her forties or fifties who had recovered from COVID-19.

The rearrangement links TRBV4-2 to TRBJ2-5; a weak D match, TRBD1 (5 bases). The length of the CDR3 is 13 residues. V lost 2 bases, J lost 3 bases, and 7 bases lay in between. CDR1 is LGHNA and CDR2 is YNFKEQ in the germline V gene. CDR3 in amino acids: CASSQTREETQYF. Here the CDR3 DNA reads TGTGCCAGCAGCCAAACCAGGGAAGAGACCCAGTACTTC.

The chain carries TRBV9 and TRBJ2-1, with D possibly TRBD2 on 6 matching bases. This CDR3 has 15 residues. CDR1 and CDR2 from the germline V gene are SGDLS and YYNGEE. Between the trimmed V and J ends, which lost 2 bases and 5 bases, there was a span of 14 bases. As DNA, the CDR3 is TGTGCCAGCAGCGTTAGCGGTTACCTAGACAATGAGCAGTTCTTC. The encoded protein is CASSVSGYLDNEQFF.

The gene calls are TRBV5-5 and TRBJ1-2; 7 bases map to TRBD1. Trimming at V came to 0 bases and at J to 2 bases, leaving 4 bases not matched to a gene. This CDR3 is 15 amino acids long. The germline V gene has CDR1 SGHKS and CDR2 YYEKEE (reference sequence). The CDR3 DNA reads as TGTGCCAGCAGCTTGGTACAGGGGCCCAACTATGGCTACACCTTC. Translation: CASSLVQGPNYGYTF.

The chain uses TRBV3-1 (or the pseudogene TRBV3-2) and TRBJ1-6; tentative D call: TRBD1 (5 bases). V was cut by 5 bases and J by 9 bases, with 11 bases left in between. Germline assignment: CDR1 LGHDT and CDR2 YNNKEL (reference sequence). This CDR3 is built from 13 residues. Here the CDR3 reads CASSLKGSSPLHF. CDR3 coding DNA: TGTGCCAGCAGCTTAAAGGGGTCTTCACCCCTCCACTTT.

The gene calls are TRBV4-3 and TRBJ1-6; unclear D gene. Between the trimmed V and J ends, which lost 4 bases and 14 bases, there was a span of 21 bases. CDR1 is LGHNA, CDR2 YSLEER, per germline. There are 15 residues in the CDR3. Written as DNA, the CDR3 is TGCGCCAGCAGCCTCAGTATCATGGGGTTCGGGGCCCTCCACTTT. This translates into CASSLSIMGFGALHF.

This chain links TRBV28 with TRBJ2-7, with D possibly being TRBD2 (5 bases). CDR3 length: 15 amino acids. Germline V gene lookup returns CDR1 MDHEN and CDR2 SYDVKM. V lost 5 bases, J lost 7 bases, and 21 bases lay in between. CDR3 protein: CASSPRLGTRAEQYF. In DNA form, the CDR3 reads TGTGCCAGCAGTCCCCGTTTGGGCACGAGGGCGGAGCAGTACTTC.

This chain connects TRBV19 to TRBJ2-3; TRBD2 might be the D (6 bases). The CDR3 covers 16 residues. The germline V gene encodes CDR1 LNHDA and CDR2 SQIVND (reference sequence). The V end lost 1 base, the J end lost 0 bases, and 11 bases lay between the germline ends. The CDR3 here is CASSIGLEPSTDTQYF. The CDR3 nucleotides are TGTGCCAGTAGTATAGGACTAGAACCTAGCACAGATACGCAGTATTTT.

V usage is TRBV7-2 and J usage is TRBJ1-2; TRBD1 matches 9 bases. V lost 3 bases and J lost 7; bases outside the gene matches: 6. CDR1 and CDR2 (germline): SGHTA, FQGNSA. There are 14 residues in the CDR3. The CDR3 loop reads CASSFEHRGLGYTF. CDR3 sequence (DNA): TGTGCCAGCAGCTTCGAACACAGGGGGCTTGGCTACACCTTC.

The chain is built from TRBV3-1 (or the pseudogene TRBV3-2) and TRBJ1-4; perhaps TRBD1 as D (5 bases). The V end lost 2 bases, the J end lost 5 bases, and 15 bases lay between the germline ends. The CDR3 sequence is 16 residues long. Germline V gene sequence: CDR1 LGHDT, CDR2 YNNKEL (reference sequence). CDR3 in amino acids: CASSQRGWGENEKLFF. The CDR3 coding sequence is TGTGCCAGCAGCCAAAGGGGTTGGGGTGAGAATGAAAAACTGTTTTTT.

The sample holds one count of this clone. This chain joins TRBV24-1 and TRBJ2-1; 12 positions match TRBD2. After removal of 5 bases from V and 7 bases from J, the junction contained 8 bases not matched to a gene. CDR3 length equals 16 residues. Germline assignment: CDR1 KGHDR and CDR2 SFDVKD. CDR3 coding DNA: TGTGCCACCAGTGTCGTGACCGGGACTAGCGGGAATGAGCAGTTCTTC. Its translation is CATSVVTGTSGNEQFF.

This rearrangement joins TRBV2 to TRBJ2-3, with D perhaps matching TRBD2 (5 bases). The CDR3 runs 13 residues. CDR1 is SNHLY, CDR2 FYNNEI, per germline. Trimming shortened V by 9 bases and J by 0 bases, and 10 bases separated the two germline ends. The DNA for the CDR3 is TGTGCCAGAAGACTAAGCAGCACAGATACGCAGTATTTT. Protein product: CARRLSSTDTQYF.

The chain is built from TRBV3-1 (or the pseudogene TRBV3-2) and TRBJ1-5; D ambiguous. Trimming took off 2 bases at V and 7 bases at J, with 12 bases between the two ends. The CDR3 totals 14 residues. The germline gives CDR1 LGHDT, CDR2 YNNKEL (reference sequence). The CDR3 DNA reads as TGTGCCAGCAGCCAAAGTCCGGGTTACCAGCCCCAGCATTTT. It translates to CASSQSPGYQPQHF.

The CDR3 DNA is TGTGCCAGCAGTCCGAAAGCGGGAAGAGAGGGCGAGCAGTACTTC. Its protein is CASSPKAGREGEQYF. The chain recombines TRBV3-1 (or the pseudogene TRBV3-2) with TRBJ2-7; 7 bases fit TRBD2. In germline, CDR1 is LGHDT, CDR2 YNNKEL (reference sequence). This CDR3 has 15 amino acids. With 6 bases clipped from V and 6 bases from J, the junction kept 14 bases outside the gene matches.

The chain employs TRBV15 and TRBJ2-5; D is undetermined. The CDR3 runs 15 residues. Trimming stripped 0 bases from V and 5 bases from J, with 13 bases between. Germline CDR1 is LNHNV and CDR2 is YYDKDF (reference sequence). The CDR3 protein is CATSRDGTQRETQYF. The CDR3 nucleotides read TGTGCCACCAGCAGAGATGGAACCCAGCGCGAGACCCAGTACTTC.

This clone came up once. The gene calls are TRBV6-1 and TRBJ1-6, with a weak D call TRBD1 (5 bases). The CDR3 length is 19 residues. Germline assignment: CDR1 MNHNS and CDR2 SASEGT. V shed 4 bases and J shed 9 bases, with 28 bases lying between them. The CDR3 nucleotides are TGTGCCAGCAGTGGGGTGGGGGGGAACAGAGGAGGTTTTACTTCACCCCTCCACTTT. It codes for CASSGVGGNRGGFTSPLHF.

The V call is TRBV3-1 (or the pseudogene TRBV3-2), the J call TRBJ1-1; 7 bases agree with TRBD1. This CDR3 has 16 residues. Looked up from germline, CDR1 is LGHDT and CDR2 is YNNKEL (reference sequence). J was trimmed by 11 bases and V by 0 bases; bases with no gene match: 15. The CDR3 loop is CASSQERGQGGPKAFF. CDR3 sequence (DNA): TGTGCCAGCAGCCAAGAAAGGGGGCAGGGGGGTCCGAAGGCTTTCTTT.

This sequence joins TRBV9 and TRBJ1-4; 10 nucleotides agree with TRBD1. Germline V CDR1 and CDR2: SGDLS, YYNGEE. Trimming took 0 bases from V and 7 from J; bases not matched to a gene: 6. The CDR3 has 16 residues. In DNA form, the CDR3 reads TGTGCCAGCAGCGTAGGGCCGGGACAGGGGATTGAAAAACTGTTTTTT. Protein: CASSVGPGQGIEKLFF.

The CDR3 here is CASSQDRGFVVTDEQFF. The CDR3 DNA follows: TGTGCCAGCAGCCAAGATAGGGGCTTTGTGGTCACAGATGAGCAGTTCTTC. The rearrangement joins TRBV4-2 to TRBJ2-1, with a possible D match to TRBD1 (5 bases). The germline CDR1 and CDR2 sequences are LGHNA and YNFKEQ. This CDR3 contains 17 residues. Trimming cost V 0 bases and J 8 bases, with 20 bases left between them.

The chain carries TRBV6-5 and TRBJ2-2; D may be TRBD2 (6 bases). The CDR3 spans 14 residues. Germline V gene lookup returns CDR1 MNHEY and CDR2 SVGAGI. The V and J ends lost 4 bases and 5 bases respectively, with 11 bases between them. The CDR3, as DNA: TGTGCCAGCAGTTCGGGACTGAGGACCGGGGAGCTGTTTTTT. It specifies CASSSGLRTGELFF.

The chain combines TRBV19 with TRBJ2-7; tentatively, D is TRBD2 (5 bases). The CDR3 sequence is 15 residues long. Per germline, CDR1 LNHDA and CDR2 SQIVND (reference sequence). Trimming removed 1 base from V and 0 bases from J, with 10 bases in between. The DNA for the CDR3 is TGTGCCAGTAGTATAGGAGGGAGTGTCTCCTACGAGCAGTACTTC. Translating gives CASSIGGSVSYEQYF.